This T cell receptor (beta chain) came from a study of cytomegalovirus exposure and HLA in healthy donors. General study results and limits: Through in vitro validation, three CMV-associated chains were shown to be specific for CMV antigens.

PCR was performed using 60 Vbeta and 13 Jbeta primers. Using immunoSEQ multiplex PCR, the repertoire was profiled, and TCRdb retains in-frame clones only, with some absent. Of about 150,000 clones listed, over 70% are singletons. With 0 bases removed from V and 6 bases from J, the gap between germline ends came to 9 bases. The CDR3 runs 14 residues. CDR1 and CDR2 from the germline V gene are LGHNA and YNFKEQ. Turning to this clone: As yet, its antigen is unknown.

The receptor's source is a woman between 40 and 50 years old in good health and CMV-seronegative. Sequenced sample: PBMCs. V is TRBV4-2 and J is TRBJ2-1, with D possibly matching TRBD2 (5 bases). In DNA, the CDR3 is TGTGCCAGCAGCCAAGATGAGGGCTTCAATGAGCAGTTCTTC. Its translation: CASSQDEGFNEQFF.